This T cell receptor (beta chain) was observed in a study of a mutant IDH1 vaccine in newly diagnosed glioma. Time point indicated: week 47, end of study. A 20-mer mutant IDH1 peptide at 300 ug was injected subcutaneously with topical imiquimod. The data were produced by immunoSEQ multiplex PCR, yet TCRdb's version contains in-frame clones alone and is incomplete. The sample has approximately 100,000 clones; roughly 89% are singletons. Points on this clone: Its specificity is unknown.

Sequenced material: PBMCs, taken from a glioma patient whose treatment included an IDH1 peptide vaccine. The source is a woman aged 45 to 65 with glioma.

The CDR3 loop is CASSQWAGAQPQHF. The CDR3 DNA reads TGTGCCAGCAGCCAATGGGCAGGGGCTCAGCCCCAGCATTTT. The rearrangement uses TRBV16 and TRBJ1-5; D perhaps matches TRBD1 (6 bases). The CDR3 runs 14 residues. Per the germline V gene, CDR1 is KGHSY and CDR2 is FQNENV. Trimming removed 1 base from V and 6 bases from J, with 10 bases in between.